The 29 T cell receptor beta chains reported below all come from one sample, sequenced in a study of beta chain features in type 1 diabetes. Every bit of the isolated RNA underwent reverse transcription, so sequencing read expressed TCRB transcripts. The table came from immunoSEQ multiplex PCR; TCRdb's copy has only in-frame clones and leaves some out. The sample holds approximately 340,000 clones, less than 15% seen once. Sample: naive CD4+ T cells from blood. These receptors were collected from a woman aged 18-29 years in good health.

The chain links TRBV18 to TRBJ2-3, with D uncertain. CDR1 is KGHSH and CDR2 is LQKENI in the germline V gene. V shed 0 bases and J shed 1 base, with 8 bases lying between them. The CDR3 sequence is 15 residues long. CDR3: CASSPPYRGTDTQYF. DNA of the CDR3: TGTGCCAGCTCACCACCTTATCGGGGCACAGATACGCAGTATTTT.

This clone was detected only a few times. The V and J genes are TRBV10-3 and TRBJ2-7; D possibly corresponds to TRBD1 (5 bases). Per the germline V gene, CDR1 is ENHRY and CDR2 is SYGVKD. The CDR3 runs 13 residues. V lost 8 bases, J lost 0 bases, and 11 bases lay in between. The CDR3 DNA is TGTGCCATCGGGAACAGGAGCTCCTACGAGCAGTACTTC. This translates into CAIGNRSSYEQYF.

The rearrangement joins TRBV29-1 to TRBJ2-7; possibly TRBD2 for D (7 bases). Between the trimmed V and J ends, which lost 5 bases and 4 bases, there was a span of 24 bases. The CDR3 is 16 amino acids. Per the germline V gene, CDR1 is SQVTM and CDR2 is ANQGSEA. The CDR3 region has the DNA TGCAGCGTTCAGGGACACCACCGGGACTATCAATACGAGCAGTACTTC. It yields the protein CSVQGHHRDYQYEQYF.

The chain employs TRBV18 and TRBJ1-5; D remains unclear. The length of the CDR3 is 16 residues. Between the trimmed V and J ends, which lost 0 bases and 2 bases, there was a span of 11 bases. Germline values: CDR1 KGHSH, CDR2 LQKENI. CDR3 in DNA: TGTGCCAGCTCACCACCGGAGGGTTTAGGCAATCAGCCCCAGCATTTT. This sequence encodes CASSPPEGLGNQPQHF.

The chain combines TRBV11-2 with TRBJ1-1, with D uncertain. Germline CDR1 reads SGHAT; CDR2 reads FQNNGV. The V end lost 5 bases, the J end lost 2 bases, and 12 bases lay between the germline ends. The CDR3 extends over 14 amino acids. CDR3 DNA: TGTGCCAGCAGCCCTCATTACCTAAACACTGAAGCTTTCTTT. This encodes CASSPHYLNTEAFF.

This clone has just a few counts. The chain recombines TRBV5-1 with TRBJ2-7; maybe TRBD1 (5 bases). Germline CDR1 SGHRS, CDR2 YFSETQ. This CDR3 has 15 amino acids. The V end was cut by 4 bases, the J end by 1 base, with 15 bases between. CDR3: CASSPLGAGSYEQYF. CDR3 in DNA: TGCGCCAGCAGCCCTCTCGGAGCAGGGTCCTACGAGCAGTACTTC. The full variable domain, in which reference TRBV5-1 and TRBJ2-7 provide the parts outside the CDR3, is KAGVTQTPRYLIKTRGQQVTLSCSPISGHRSVSWYQQTPGQGLQFLFEYFSETQRNKGNFPGRFSGRQFSNSRSEMNVSTLELGDSALYLCASSPLGAGSYEQYFGPGTRLTVT.

This clone has more than one count but fewer than ten. This chain links TRBV30 with TRBJ1-2, with TRBD1 identical over 8 bases. The CDR3 has 11 residues. V lost 4 bases, J lost 6 bases, and 1 base stayed unmatched. The germline gives CDR1 GTSNPN, CDR2 SVGIG (reference sequence). The CDR3 loop reads CAWTGGDGYTF. The DNA of the CDR3 is TGTGCCTGGACAGGGGGCGATGGCTACACCTTC.

This sequence joins TRBV5-1 and TRBJ2-7; D gene ambiguous. V was shortened by 1 base and J by 1 base, with 6 bases between the two germline ends. This CDR3 has 13 residues. The germline gives CDR1 SGHRS, CDR2 YFSETQ. CDR3: CASSLWQSYEQYF. Here the CDR3 DNA reads TGCGCCAGCAGCTTGTGGCAGTCCTACGAGCAGTACTTC.

In this sample, this clone turned up a few times. This chain joins TRBV25-1 and TRBJ1-1; maybe TRBD1 (5 bases). V dropped 4 bases and J dropped 4 bases, with 13 bases sitting between them. Germline values: CDR1 MGHDK, CDR2 SYGVNS. The CDR3 covers 14 residues. The CDR3 is CASSGTPRGTEAFF. The CDR3, as DNA: TGTGCCAGCAGTGGGACACCACGAGGCACTGAAGCTTTCTTT. Supplemented by reference TRBV25-1 and TRBJ1-1, the full variable domain reads EADIYQTPRYLVIGTGKKITLECSQTMGHDKMYWYQQDPGMELHLIHYSYGVNSTEKGDLSSESTVSRIRTEHFPLTLESARPSHTSQYLCASSGTPRGTEAFFGQGTRLTVV.

This chain joins TRBV29-1 and TRBJ1-2, with a tentative D call TRBD1 (6 bases). CDR1 and CDR2 (germline): SQVTM, ANQGSEA. This CDR3 spans 14 amino acids. Deletions cut 5 bases from V and 5 bases from J, with 18 bases between. This chain's CDR3 is CSVSQGQGPYGYTF. The CDR3, as DNA: TGCAGCGTTTCCCAGGGGCAGGGACCTTATGGCTACACCTTC.

The chain recombines TRBV5-5 with TRBJ1-4, with D possibly TRBD1 on 5 matching bases. CDR1 is SGHKS, CDR2 YYEKEE, per germline (reference sequence). The CDR3 is 14 amino acids. V was shortened by 3 bases and J by 4 bases, with 10 bases between the two germline ends. In DNA, the CDR3 is TGTGCCAGCAGCTGGACGGGACTTAATGAAAAACTGTTTTTT. Translating gives CASSWTGLNEKLFF.

The V and J genes are TRBV4-3 and TRBJ2-7; 7 nucleotides match TRBD1. The V gene's germline CDR1 is LGHNA and CDR2 YSLEER. This CDR3 has 14 amino acids. Germline trimming cut 5 bases from V and 0 bases from J; bases unmatched to any gene: 4. The CDR3 coding sequence is TGCGCCAGCAGCAACAGACAGGGCTCCTACGAGCAGTACTTC. It is translated as CASSNRQGSYEQYF.

This clone has only a few counts. The J gene is TRBJ2-1, the V gene TRBV4-2, with 9 bases that match TRBD2. CDR1 is LGHNA, CDR2 YNFKEQ, per germline. The CDR3 consists of 15 residues. J lost 4 bases, V lost 4 bases, and 5 bases had no gene match. CDR3 bases: TGTGCCAGCAGCCCAGCTAGCGGGAATTACAATGAGCAGTTCTTC. Its protein product is CASSPASGNYNEQFF.

As regards this clone: The same CDR3 also results from other DNA sequences found in this sample. The gene calls are TRBV5-6 and TRBJ2-7; D unclear. The CDR3 consists of 11 residues. Per germline, CDR1 SGHDT and CDR2 YYEEEE. The ends were cut back, 0 bases at V and 7 bases at J, with 5 bases in the middle. The CDR3 spells CASSLAREQYF. In nucleotides, the CDR3 is TGTGCCAGCAGCTTGGCGAGGGAGCAGTACTTC.

In this sample, this clone turned up a few times. This chain uses TRBV30 with TRBJ1-5, with D tentatively TRBD1 (6 bases). V was cut by 7 bases and J by 0 bases, with 10 bases left in between. This CDR3 has 13 residues. Germline V lookup: CDR1 GTSNPN, CDR2 SVGIG (reference sequence). The CDR3 reads CAFRQDSNQPQHF. Written as DNA, the CDR3 is TGTGCCTTTAGACAGGATAGCAATCAGCCCCAGCATTTT.

This clone was recorded a few times. The genes are TRBV6-5 and TRBJ1-2, with 8 bases aligning to TRBD1. From germline, CDR1 is MNHEY and CDR2 SVGAGI. This CDR3 is 15 amino acids long. Losses at the gene ends were 8 bases for V and 3 bases for J; bases not matched to a gene: 11. The CDR3 region has the DNA TGTGCCAGCGCGAGGACAGGGACTCTGGACTATGGCTACACCTTC. This gives the protein CASARTGTLDYGYTF.

The chain recombines TRBV13 with TRBJ2-7, with 7 bases matching TRBD1. The CDR3 is made up of 16 amino acids. Trimming removed 2 bases from V and 5 bases from J; junction bases left unmatched: 12. Germline CDR1 and CDR2: PRHDT and FYEKMQ (reference sequence). This chain's CDR3 is CASSLRLGTDINEQYF. The CDR3 DNA sequence: TGTGCCAGCAGCTTACGGCTCGGGACAGATATCAACGAGCAGTACTTC.

This clone was observed a handful of times. The chain has TRBV30 and TRBJ1-5; TRBD1 matches at 7 bases. The CDR3 is 15 residues long. The V segment lost 3 bases and the J segment 6 bases; nucleotides outside the gene matches: 11. Germline assignment: CDR1 GTSNPN and CDR2 SVGIG (reference sequence). CDR3: CAWSETGAGAQPQHF. CDR3 DNA: TGTGCCTGGAGCGAAACAGGGGCGGGTGCTCAGCCCCAGCATTTT.

Only a few counts were recorded for this clone. The rearrangement links TRBV30 to TRBJ2-1; 7 bases agree with TRBD2. CDR1 is GTSNPN, CDR2 SVGIG, per germline (reference sequence). CDR3 length: 15 amino acids. With V trimmed by 2 bases and J by 11 bases, 15 bases remained unmatched. In nucleotides, the CDR3 is TGTGCCTGGAGTCCCGGGGGGAGCGCAATGAGTCAGCAGTTCTTC. This gives the protein CAWSPGGSAMSQQFF.

This chain links TRBV13 with TRBJ2-7; TRBD2 agrees at 13 bases. The CDR3 has 15 amino acids. The germline V gene has CDR1 PRHDT and CDR2 FYEKMQ (reference sequence). The J segment lost 1 base and the V segment lost 5 bases, leaving 2 bases of the junction unmatched. CDR3 DNA sequence: TGTGCCAGCAGCAAGGGACTAGCGGGATCCTACGAGCAGTACTTC. Translated, it gives CASSKGLAGSYEQYF.

This clone appeared a few times. The rearrangement uses TRBV5-6 and TRBJ2-3; D call uncertain. Per germline, CDR1 SGHDT and CDR2 YYEEEE. The CDR3 covers 15 residues. V was trimmed by 1 base and J by 1 base, leaving 10 bases between them. The CDR3 nucleotides read TGTGCCAGCAGCTTGCCGCAACTACGCACAGATACGCAGTATTTT. Protein product: CASSLPQLRTDTQYF.

The CDR3 protein is CASSLGGSSYEQYF. In nucleotides, the CDR3 is TGCGCCAGCAGCCTAGGAGGGAGCTCCTACGAGCAGTACTTC. The chain uses TRBV5-1 and TRBJ2-5, with TRBD2 as a possible D gene (6 bases). Matching the DNA end better, TRBJ2-7 makes the J call doubtful. CDR1 and CDR2 from the germline V gene are SGHRS and YFSETQ. The CDR3 is 14 residues long.

The chain joins TRBV15 to TRBJ2-3; D ambiguous. The CDR3 has 14 residues. Germline assignment: CDR1 LNHNV and CDR2 YYDKDF (reference sequence). The V and J ends lost 3 bases and 1 base respectively, with 8 bases between them. The CDR3 here is CATSSTAGTDTQYF. The CDR3 DNA reads TGTGCCACCAGCAGCACTGCCGGCACAGATACGCAGTATTTT.

The chain links TRBV7-3 to TRBJ2-1; TRBD1 aligns across 9 bases. After removal of 0 bases from V and 8 bases from J, the junction contained 8 bases not matched to a gene. This CDR3 spans 16 amino acids. The germline V gene has CDR1 SGHTA and CDR2 FQGTGA. CDR3 bases: TGTGCCAGCAGCTTAACAGGGGGGACAGGGTACGATGAGCAGTTCTTC. Protein: CASSLTGGTGYDEQFF.

The V gene is TRBV25-1, the J gene TRBJ1-5, with 8 bases that match TRBD1. V dropped 3 bases and J dropped 2; count of bases not matched to a gene: 9. CDR1 is MGHDK, CDR2 SYGVNS, per germline. The CDR3 has 17 amino acids. The CDR3 sequence is CASSEDRVLGGNQPQHF. In DNA form, the CDR3 reads TGTGCCAGCAGTGAGGACAGGGTATTGGGGGGCAATCAGCCCCAGCATTTT.

The chain couples TRBV5-4 to TRBJ2-1; D may be TRBD2 (6 bases). Germline V lookup: CDR1 SGHNT, CDR2 YYREEE (reference sequence). The V end was cut by 1 base, the J end by 2 bases, with 13 bases between. This CDR3 is 16 amino acids long. In DNA, the CDR3 is TGTGCCAGCAGCTTGTATGTGGGAGGTCCCTACAATGAGCAGTTCTTC. Translated, it gives CASSLYVGGPYNEQFF.

This clone came up a few times. The chain employs TRBV28 and TRBJ2-1; TRBD2 matches 9 bases. V was clipped by 2 bases and J by 4 bases; unmatched bases: 12. Germline CDR1 reads MDHEN; CDR2 reads SYDVKM. This CDR3 has 18 amino acids. CDR3 coding DNA: TGTGCCAGCAGTTTACCCCACCTTAGCGGGAGATGGTACAATGAGCAGTTCTTC. This gives the protein CASSLPHLSGRWYNEQFF.

This clone appeared a few times. The chain is built from TRBV5-1 and TRBJ1-1; the D gene is possibly TRBD1 (5 bases). The CDR3 sequence is 11 residues long. The V gene lost 2 bases and the J gene lost 7 bases, with 6 bases spanning the gap. Germline V gene lookup returns CDR1 SGHRS and CDR2 YFSETQ. CDR3 sequence reads: CASSFQGEAFF. The CDR3 DNA reads as TGCGCCAGCAGCTTTCAGGGTGAAGCTTTCTTT.

The sample holds a few counts of this clone. This sequence joins TRBV18 and TRBJ2-7; 13 bases align to TRBD2. With 6 bases clipped from V and 11 bases from J, the junction kept 10 bases outside the gene matches. The germline CDR1 and CDR2 sequences are KGHSH and LQKENI. The CDR3 extends over 14 amino acids. DNA for the CDR3: TGTGCCAGCTCCGTCGGACTAGCGGGAGAGATGGAGTACTTC. This codes for CASSVGLAGEMEYF.